This T cell receptor beta chain was documented in a study of cytomegalovirus exposure and HLA in healthy donors (dated 2017 in TCRdb). Regarding the study in general: The 666 repertoires of the first cohort and the roughly 110 validation repertoires were produced on the same platform, according to a later analysis. To predict cytomegalovirus infection status, the study brought together high-throughput TCR immunosequencing, statistical association of individual TCRs with disease status, and machine learning. The aim of the study was to test whether cataloging public T cell receptors could identify signatures of past pathogen exposure. A separate validation cohort of approximately 120 different subjects was used in addition to the roughly 670-subject first cohort.

Donors formed part of the validation cohort, which comprised 120 subjects and was distinct from the first cohort of 550 to 850 subjects. Remarks on this clone: The specificity of this receptor is unknown. Base quality data are lacking; no much larger clone is found one base away.

The method was the immunoSEQ multiplex PCR assay. From the authors' description of their analysis: A statistical classification framework was built to diagnose cytomegalovirus status from the catalog of TCR beta chain sequences. Drawn from immuneACCESS, this table holds only the in-frame rearrangements with V and J called that TCRdb kept. Clones are partly lost; checked studies trace under half to an unresolved V gene and leave the rest unexplained. Clone size and the V and J calls come from that table; the DNA yielded D and trimming. The sample has a few hundred thousand clones on record, under 95% of them singletons. More than 1% of the sample rests with the top ten. The full study reports these points: The study gave a list of 150 to 200 TCR beta chains associated with cytomegalovirus. Of the cluster scores, 85% to 95% were above 0 in a later analysis, which found that TCRs clustered in the first cohort also tended to co-occur in the 95 to 150 validation repertoires. The classifier was reported to diagnose cytomegalovirus status with high specificity and sensitivity in both the original and validation cohorts. In vitro tests confirmed that three of the cytomegalovirus-associated TCR beta chains recognize cytomegalovirus antigens. Across donors, most TCR sequences were observed very rarely, whereas some public TCRs were present in many individuals. The authors suggested that the approach could potentially be generalized to other disease states and immunological phenotypes. A later analysis had no HLA typing for the validation cohort, so co-occurrence there was scored across all 130 or so repertoires.

Taken from the germline V gene (reference sequence), the CDR1 and CDR2 loops are SGHNT and YYREEE. The CDR3, cysteine through phenylalanine, is 14 amino acids long. Of all the DNA, just the CDR3 is kept, 42 bases in frame from base 1. Unmatched junction bases come to 4, with V trimmed by 4 bases and J by 6 bases. The sequence was collected from a woman under 30 in good health and CMV-seronegative. The V gene is TRBV5-4 and the J gene is TRBJ1-4, with 9 junctional bases fitting TRBD1. Input material: PBMCs. The DNA reads as follows: TGTGCCAGCAGCCACAGGGGGCCAGATGAAAAACTGTTTTTT. It encodes CASSHRGPDEKLFF.